The T cell receptor beta chain described here comes from a study of metastatic and nonmetastatic thyroid tumors. The wider study: Thyroid patients, malignant and benign, had repertoires compared across blood and tumor or nodule tissue. Study-wide results and caveats: Within blood and tumor, benign nodules reportedly had significantly lower TCR beta diversity than malignant thyroid tumors did.

Many counts were recorded for this clone. Antigen specificity is unknown. This specimen includes other DNA sequences encoding the same CDR3. Trimming removed 4 bases from V and 1 base from J; junction bases left unmatched: 4. Germline values: CDR1 SGHTS, CDR2 YDEGEE. This CDR3 spans 14 amino acids. Thyroid surgery took place with no prior treatment in any patient. In the authors' workflow: Construction of a distant-metastasis classifier for papillary thyroid cancer relied on CDR3 differences across clinicopathological groups. TCRdb redid the clone calls on the PCR reads using MiXCR. The V and J calls and clone size come from TCRdb's table, not from the authors' own analysis. The repertoire holds some 25,000 clones, with around 21% as singletons.

This chain links TRBV5-8 with TRBJ2-5; 7 bases agree with TRBD2. Sample: blood. This sequence originates from a female donor with papillary thyroid cancer or a benign thyroid nodule (not recorded which). Some clones in this sample may be carry-over from other donors' samples. CDR3 sequence: CASSPRLAQETQYF. The CDR3 bases are TGTGCCAGCAGCCCCCGACTAGCCCAAGAGACCCAGTACTTC.